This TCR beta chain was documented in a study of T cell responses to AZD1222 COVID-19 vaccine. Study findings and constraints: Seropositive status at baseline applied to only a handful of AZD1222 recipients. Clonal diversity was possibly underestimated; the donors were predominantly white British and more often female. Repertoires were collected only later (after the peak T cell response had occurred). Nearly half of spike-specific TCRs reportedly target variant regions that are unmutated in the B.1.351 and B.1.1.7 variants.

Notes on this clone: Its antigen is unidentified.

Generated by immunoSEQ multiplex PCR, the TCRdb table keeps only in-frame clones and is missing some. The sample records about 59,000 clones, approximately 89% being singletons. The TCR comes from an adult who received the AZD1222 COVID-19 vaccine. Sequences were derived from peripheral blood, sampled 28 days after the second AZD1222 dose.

In DNA form, the CDR3 reads TGTGCCAGCACCCCCGAGGGCACTGAAGCTTTCTTT. This translates into CASTPEGTEAFF. The V call is TRBV11-2, the J call TRBJ1-1; D is undetermined. Per germline, CDR1 SGHAT and CDR2 FQNNGV. V was clipped by 7 bases and J by 4 bases, with 10 bases between them. The CDR3 contains 12 residues.